This entry describes one T cell receptor beta chain. The target antigen is unknown. Germline assignment: CDR1 SGHTA and CDR2 FQGNSA. This CDR3 has 14 residues. Trimming took 5 bases from V and 5 from J; bases not matched to a gene: 4. These data belong to a study of OX40 agonist ivuxolimab in advanced cancers. Study-level results: Circulating CD4+ and CD8+ T cells showed clonal expansion by week 6 at 0.1 to 3.0 mg/kg.

The protocol was immunoSEQ multiplex PCR, while the TCRdb copy is restricted to in-frame clones and leaves out a portion. The table lists around 85,000 clones, 91% of them singletons. This sequence originates from an adult with an advanced solid tumor such as melanoma, head and neck, liver or kidney cancer. Sequences were derived from CD4+ or CD8+ T cells sorted from blood, sampled in a trial of the OX40 agonist ivuxolimab. The chain recombines TRBV7-2 with TRBJ2-5; 11 nucleotides match TRBD1. The CDR3 loop reads CASSGGQGAETQYF. CDR3 bases: TGTGCCAGCAGCGGAGGACAGGGGGCGGAGACCCAGTACTTC. Using reference TRBV7-2 and TRBJ2-5 for the parts outside the CDR3, the full variable domain is GAGVSQSPSNKVTEKGKDVELRCDPISGHTALYWYRQSLGQGLEFLIYFQGNSAPDKSGLPSDRFSAERTGGSVSTLTIQRTQQEDSAVYLCASSGGQGAETQYFGPGTRLLVL.